The 15 T cell receptor beta chains in this list originate from one sample, sequenced in a study of regulatory T cells in long-lasting Graves disease. Time point denoted: newly diagnosed GD, antithyroid drugs for less than 3 months. Preparation of the TCR library used RNA extracted from PBMCs. Arm-PCR of CDR3 regions and iRepertoire HTBI primers were used to build TCR beta libraries. TCRdb analysed the multiplex PCR reads with MiXCR anew, one entry per CDR3 protein. The data contain about 370,000 distinct CDR3 sequences, roughly a sixth of them seen just once; the ten biggest clones take up 22%. Here the sequenced sample was peripheral blood mononuclear cells (PBMCs), taken at new diagnosis, from a patient treated with antithyroid drugs. These receptors all come from a female donor with Graves disease.

The J gene is TRBJ2-5, the V gene TRBV14; 8 bases are a match to TRBD1. Per the germline V gene, CDR1 is SGHDN and CDR2 is FVKESK. Trimming took 4 bases from V and 4 from J; bases not matched to a gene: 5. There are 14 residues in the CDR3. CDR3 DNA sequence: TGTGCCAGCAGCCCGTACAGGGGGATAGAGACCCAGTACTTC. It is translated as CASSPYRGIETQYF.

This clonotype was counted ten times or more. V usage is TRBV6-1 and J usage is TRBJ1-1; TRBD1 is a possible D gene (5 bases). This CDR3 has 15 residues. V dropped 7 bases and J dropped 4 bases, with 19 bases sitting between them. The V gene's germline CDR1 is MNHNS and CDR2 SASEGT. The DNA for the CDR3 is TGTGCCAGCAAATTGGGGGAGGGCGAGACCACTGAAGCTTTCTTT. Translation gives CASKLGEGETTEAFF.

This clonotype was seen ten or more times. V and J are TRBV11-1 and TRBJ1-2; D may be TRBD1 (6 bases). The germline V gene has CDR1 SGHAT and CDR2 FQDESV (reference sequence). Trimming took off 4 bases at V and 7 bases at J, with 19 bases between the two ends. The CDR3 consists of 15 residues. This CDR3 reads CASSSGDKARSGYTF. The CDR3 DNA reads TGTGCCAGCAGCTCAGGGGACAAGGCAAGATCTGGCTACACCTTC.

This clonotype appeared many times. This chain connects TRBV3-1 to TRBJ2-1; D perhaps matches TRBD1 (5 bases). Germline-derived CDR1 and CDR2 are LGHDT and YNNKEL (reference sequence). The CDR3 extends over 16 amino acids. Trimming left V 7 bases short and J 5 bases short, with 21 bases between. The CDR3 loop reads CASNGWGSRGHNEQFF. DNA of the CDR3: TGTGCCAGCAATGGTTGGGGCTCCAGAGGCCACAATGAGCAGTTCTTC.

The sample holds many counts of this clonotype. The CDR3 DNA sequence: TGTGCCAGCAGCTTAGGAGGGCTACTCGCCGGCCCAGATACGCAGTATTTT. Translation: CASSLGGLLAGPDTQYF. The chain joins TRBV7-9 to TRBJ2-3; D is perhaps TRBD2 (5 bases). The CDR3 spans 17 residues. Germline V gene lookup returns CDR1 SEHNR and CDR2 FQNEAQ (reference sequence). V was pared by 1 base and J by 4 bases, with 18 bases between.

This clonotype was observed a handful of times. The chain couples TRBV20-1 to TRBJ2-5; D ambiguous. V was clipped by 3 bases and J by 1 base, with 6 bases between them. Germline V gene sequence: CDR1 DFQATT, CDR2 SNEGSKA (reference sequence). The CDR3 extends over 12 amino acids. CDR3: CSARSGQETQYF. The CDR3 DNA reads as TGCAGTGCTAGGTCCGGCCAAGAGACCCAGTACTTC.

The sample holds many counts of this clonotype. This chain joins TRBV2 and TRBJ2-5; D gene uncertain. V shed 2 bases and J shed 7 bases, with 8 bases lying between them. This CDR3 contains 12 residues. CDR1 is SNHLY, CDR2 FYNNEI, per germline. The chain's CDR3 is CASSETHPTQYF. CDR3 coding DNA: TGTGCCAGCAGTGAAACTCATCCGACCCAGTACTTC. Looking up the rest from reference TRBV2 and TRBJ2-5 gives the full variable domain: EPEVTQTPSHQVTQMGQEVILRCVPISNHLYFYWYRQILGQKVEFLVSFYNNEISEKSEIFDDQFSVERPDGSNFTLKIRSTKLEDSAMYFCASSETHPTQYFGPGTRLLVL.

In its sample, this clonotype was seen many times. The gene calls are TRBV12-3 or TRBV12-4 and TRBJ2-3; D might be TRBD1 or TRBD2, each matching 5 bases. The V and J ends lost 5 bases and 4 bases respectively, with 22 bases between them. This CDR3 is 17 amino acids long. The CDR3 DNA reads as TGTGCCAGCAGTGGGCCGGGGCCGACCCATCGAGCAGATACGCAGTATTTT. Translated, it gives CASSGPGPTHRADTQYF.

As regards this clonotype: This may be a read error, as it is one base from a much larger clone. This chain uses TRBV7-9 with TRBJ2-7, with D possibly matching TRBD2 (5 bases). Germline V lookup: CDR1 SEHNR, CDR2 FQNEAQ (reference sequence). V lost 6 bases and J lost 7, with 19 bases in between. This CDR3 contains 14 residues. CDR3 in DNA: TGTGCCAGCAGTTTCGGAGCGGCGGGCCGAGAGCAGTACTTC. Protein sequence: CASSFGAAGREQYF.

In this sample, this clonotype turned up many times. The chain joins TRBV7-9 to TRBJ2-2; 14 nucleotides align to TRBD2. V was clipped by 5 bases and J by 1 base; unmatched bases: 21. This CDR3 comprises 23 residues. CDR1 is SEHNR and CDR2 is FQNEAQ in the germline V gene (reference sequence). CDR3 coding DNA: TGTGCCAGCAGCGGTGGGACACCGTCGGGACTAGCGGGAGACCCCATGAACACCGGGGAGCTGTTTTTT. The encoded protein is CASSGGTPSGLAGDPMNTGELFF.

In its sample, this clonotype was seen many times. The chain carries TRBV27 and TRBJ2-7, with D possibly TRBD2 on 5 matching bases. CDR1 is MNHEY and CDR2 is SMNVEV in the germline V gene (reference sequence). The CDR3 is 15 amino acids. The V and J ends lost 2 bases and 2 bases respectively, with 13 bases between them. CDR3 nucleotide sequence: TGTGCCAGCAGTTTACGAGGGTACGGGACCTACGAGCAGTACTTC. Protein: CASSLRGYGTYEQYF.

This clonotype was counted at least ten times. The chain employs TRBV4-3 and TRBJ1-6; no clear D gene. Trimming shortened V by 0 bases and J by 9 bases, and 15 bases separated the two germline ends. Germline V CDR1 and CDR2: LGHNA, YSLEER. The CDR3 has 16 amino acids. The CDR3 DNA reads TGCGCCAGCAGCCAAGATATGAACACAGAGTTTTCACCCCTCCACTTT. It yields the protein CASSQDMNTEFSPLHF.

This clonotype was recorded many times. This chain uses TRBV29-1 with TRBJ2-6; D unclear. Trimming stripped 3 bases from V and 0 bases from J, with 6 bases between. Germline CDR1 reads SQVTM; CDR2 reads ANQGSEA. The CDR3 is 14 amino acids. The CDR3 sequence is CSVETVSGANVLTF. The CDR3, as DNA: TGCAGCGTTGAGACGGTCTCTGGGGCCAACGTCCTGACTTTC.

This clonotype has only a few counts. A much larger clone differs by one base, so this may be a read error. This is likely a read error, given that the CDR3 carries no conserved phenylalanine or tryptophan at its end. The chain links TRBV6-1 to TRBJ2-5, with a tentative D call TRBD2 (5 bases). This CDR3 is 15 amino acids long. In germline, CDR1 is MNHNS, CDR2 SASEGT. Trimming took 7 bases from V and 3 from J, leaving 18 bases between them. The CDR3 sequence is CASNEDGEMKETQYL. CDR3 bases: TGTGCCAGCAACGAGGACGGGGAGATGAAAGAGACCCAGTACCTC.

There are many counts of this clonotype. V gene TRBV27 combines with J gene TRBJ2-1; maybe TRBD2 (5 bases). V lost 2 bases and J 8 bases, leaving 16 bases between the germline ends. The CDR3 has 15 amino acids. Germline values: CDR1 MNHEY, CDR2 SMNVEV (reference sequence). CDR3: CASSLRVSEGDEQFF. The CDR3 DNA reads TGTGCCAGCAGTTTAAGAGTTAGCGAAGGCGATGAGCAGTTCTTC.